Each of the 16 T cell receptor beta chains below was sequenced from the same sample in a study of blood T cell repertoires in COVID-19. Data came from immunoSEQ multiplex PCR; TCRdb stores just in-frame clones and leaves some out. The profile shows 140,000 to 150,000 clones, roughly 85% of them singletons. Sequenced sample: PBMCs or T cells enriched from blood (not recorded which). These receptor sequences come from a man aged 45-60 years who had recovered from COVID-19.

The V call is TRBV18, the J call TRBJ2-7, with a weak D call TRBD2 (6 bases). The germline V gene encodes CDR1 KGHSH and CDR2 LQKENI. CDR3 length equals 15 residues. The V end lost 2 bases, the J end lost 0 bases, and 11 bases lay between the germline ends. The CDR3 region is CASSPTTGSSYEQYF. CDR3 nucleotides: TGTGCCAGCTCACCAACGACCGGGAGCTCCTACGAGCAGTACTTC.

The chain has TRBV28 and TRBJ1-5, with TRBD1 matching over 7 bases. CDR1 MDHEN and CDR2 SYDVKM come from the germline V gene. The length of the CDR3 is 14 residues. Trimming at V came to 3 bases and at J to 5 bases, leaving 4 bases not matched to a gene. DNA for the CDR3: TGTGCCAGCAGTTTCCCACAGGGGTATCAGCCCCAGCATTTT. Translation: CASSFPQGYQPQHF.

A few counts support this clone. The V gene is TRBV24-1, the J gene TRBJ1-2, with 7 positions matching TRBD1. From germline, CDR1 is KGHDR and CDR2 SFDVKD. Trimming took 3 bases from V and 5 from J; bases not matched to a gene: 17. CDR3 length: 18 amino acids. The CDR3 sequence is CATSDGTVSFFGSYGYTF. DNA for the CDR3: TGTGCCACCAGTGATGGGACAGTATCATTTTTTGGTAGTTATGGCTACACCTTC.

The chain carries TRBV28 and TRBJ1-5; 7 nucleotides match TRBD1. CDR3 length: 12 amino acids. V lost 6 bases and J lost 5; bases outside the gene matches: 1. Germline lookup yields CDR1 MDHEN and CDR2 SYDVKM. For the CDR3, the DNA is TGTGCCAGCAGGACAGGGTATCAGCCCCAGCATTTT. Its translation is CASRTGYQPQHF.

The genes are TRBV30 and TRBJ2-2; 8 bases fit TRBD2. There are 16 residues in the CDR3. V trimming: 2 bases; J trimming: 1 base; junction bases outside the gene matches: 6. Germline CDR1 and CDR2: GTSNPN and SVGIG (reference sequence). CDR3 DNA: TGTGCCTGGAGTACCTCGGGAGGGCAGAACACCGGGGAGCTGTTTTTT. Residues: CAWSTSGGQNTGELFF.

The chain uses TRBV12-3 or TRBV12-4 and TRBJ2-1, with 9 bases lining up with TRBD1. Germline trimming cut 8 bases from V and 8 bases from J; bases unmatched to any gene: 7. The CDR3 loop spans 13 amino acids. CDR3 protein: CASSDRGSDEQFF. For the CDR3, the DNA is TGTGCCAGCTCGGACAGGGGTTCCGATGAGCAGTTCTTC.

The gene calls are TRBV2 and TRBJ2-7, with TRBD1 matching 8 bases. This CDR3 comprises 14 residues. The ends lost 7 bases at V and 3 bases at J; junction bases unmatched: 8. Germline CDR1 and CDR2: SNHLY and FYNNEI. CDR3: CASISGQGDYEQYF. The CDR3 bases are TGTGCCAGCATTTCAGGACAGGGCGACTACGAGCAGTACTTC. Supplemented by reference TRBV2 and TRBJ2-7, the full variable domain reads EPEVTQTPSHQVTQMGQEVILRCVPISNHLYFYWYRQILGQKVEFLVSFYNNEISEKSEIFDDQFSVERPDGSNFTLKIRSTKLEDSAMYFCASISGQGDYEQYFGPGTRLTVT.

This chain's CDR3 is CASSHSDRGQETQYF. CDR3 coding DNA: TGTGCCAGCAGCCATTCGGACAGGGGGCAAGAGACCCAGTACTTC. This chain connects TRBV3-1 (or the pseudogene TRBV3-2) to TRBJ2-5; 10 bases align to TRBD1. This CDR3 comprises 15 residues. J lost 2 bases, V lost 3 bases, and 3 bases had no gene match. CDR1 is LGHDT, CDR2 YNNKEL, per germline (reference sequence).

The rearrangement joins TRBV5-1 to TRBJ2-1, with a weak D call TRBD1 (6 bases). CDR3 length equals 15 residues. The V end was cut by 3 bases, the J end by 2 bases, with 12 bases between. Germline CDR1 SGHRS, CDR2 YFSETQ. Here the CDR3 DNA reads TGCGCCAGCAGCTATTCAGGACAGACCTACAATGAGCAGTTCTTC. As protein: CASSYSGQTYNEQFF. Full variable domain (remainder filled in from reference TRBV5-1 and TRBJ2-1): KAGVTQTPRYLIKTRGQQVTLSCSPISGHRSVSWYQQTPGQGLQFLFEYFSETQRNKGNFPGRFSGRQFSNSRSEMNVSTLELGDSALYLCASSYSGQTYNEQFFGPGTRLTVL.

The chain links TRBV5-4 to TRBJ2-5; D possibly corresponds to TRBD1 (6 bases). This CDR3 comprises 13 residues. Germline-derived CDR1 and CDR2 are SGHNT and YYREEE (reference sequence). V was cut by 6 bases and J by 3 bases, with 12 bases left in between. The CDR3 loop is CASTPRGKETQYF. CDR3 sequence (DNA): TGTGCCAGCACCCCGAGGGGGAAAGAGACCCAGTACTTC.

This rearrangement joins TRBV12-3 or TRBV12-4 to TRBJ1-5; D call uncertain. V was cut by 7 bases and J by 6 bases, with 10 bases left in between. CDR3 length: 12 amino acids. The CDR3: CASTSTSQPQHF. DNA of the CDR3: TGTGCCAGCACTTCGACAAGTCAGCCCCAGCATTTT.

The V call is TRBV7-2, the J call TRBJ1-1, with D perhaps matching TRBD1 (6 bases). The V and J ends lost 6 bases and 5 bases respectively, with 25 bases between them. The V gene's germline CDR1 is SGHTA and CDR2 FQGNSA. This CDR3 has 17 amino acids. The DNA of the CDR3 is TGTGCCAGCAGAGCAAACCCCTCTGGCCCGACAGGAACTGAAGCTTTCTTT. The encoded protein is CASRANPSGPTGTEAFF.

The chain is built from TRBV7-9 and TRBJ1-4, with a tentative D call TRBD1 (5 bases). The V gene's germline CDR1 is SEHNR and CDR2 FQNEAQ (reference sequence). The length of the CDR3 is 14 residues. V dropped 0 bases and J dropped 7 bases, with 9 bases sitting between them. The CDR3 region is CASSLAPGVEKLFF. As DNA, the CDR3 is TGTGCCAGCAGCTTAGCCCCGGGGGTTGAAAAACTGTTTTTT.

The CDR3 DNA sequence: TGTGCCACCAGCATTCCGGGACAGGGGAACACTGAAGCTTTCTTT. This translates into CATSIPGQGNTEAFF. The chain uses TRBV15 and TRBJ1-1; 9 nucleotides line up with TRBD1. This CDR3 contains 15 residues. In germline, CDR1 is LNHNV, CDR2 YYDKDF (reference sequence). Germline trimming cut 4 bases from V and 1 base from J; bases unmatched to any gene: 4. Supplemented by reference TRBV15 and TRBJ1-1, the full variable domain reads DAMVIQNPRYQVTQFGKPVTLSCSQTLNHNVMYWYQQKSSQAPKLLFHYYDKDFNNEADTPDNFQSRRPNTSFCFLDIRSPGLGDTAMYLCATSIPGQGNTEAFFGQGTRLTVV.

This chain connects TRBV28 to TRBJ1-4; TRBD1 aligns across 8 bases. The V gene end was trimmed by 6 bases and the J gene end by 6 bases; junction bases not matched to a gene: 9. Germline V gene data show CDR1 as MDHEN and CDR2 as SYDVKM. The CDR3 sequence is 15 residues long. The CDR3 protein is CASSSGGTGHEKLFF. The DNA of the CDR3 is TGTGCCAGCAGCTCCGGGGGGACAGGACATGAAAAACTGTTTTTT.

J is TRBJ1-4 and V is TRBV30; 9 positions agree with TRBD1. This CDR3 spans 15 amino acids. V lost 2 bases and J lost 7; bases outside the gene matches: 8. CDR1 GTSNPN and CDR2 SVGIG come from the germline V gene (reference sequence). The CDR3 bases are TGTGCCTGGAGTTTCAAAGGGACAGGGAGTGAAAAACTGTTTTTT. Amino acid sequence: CAWSFKGTGSEKLFF.